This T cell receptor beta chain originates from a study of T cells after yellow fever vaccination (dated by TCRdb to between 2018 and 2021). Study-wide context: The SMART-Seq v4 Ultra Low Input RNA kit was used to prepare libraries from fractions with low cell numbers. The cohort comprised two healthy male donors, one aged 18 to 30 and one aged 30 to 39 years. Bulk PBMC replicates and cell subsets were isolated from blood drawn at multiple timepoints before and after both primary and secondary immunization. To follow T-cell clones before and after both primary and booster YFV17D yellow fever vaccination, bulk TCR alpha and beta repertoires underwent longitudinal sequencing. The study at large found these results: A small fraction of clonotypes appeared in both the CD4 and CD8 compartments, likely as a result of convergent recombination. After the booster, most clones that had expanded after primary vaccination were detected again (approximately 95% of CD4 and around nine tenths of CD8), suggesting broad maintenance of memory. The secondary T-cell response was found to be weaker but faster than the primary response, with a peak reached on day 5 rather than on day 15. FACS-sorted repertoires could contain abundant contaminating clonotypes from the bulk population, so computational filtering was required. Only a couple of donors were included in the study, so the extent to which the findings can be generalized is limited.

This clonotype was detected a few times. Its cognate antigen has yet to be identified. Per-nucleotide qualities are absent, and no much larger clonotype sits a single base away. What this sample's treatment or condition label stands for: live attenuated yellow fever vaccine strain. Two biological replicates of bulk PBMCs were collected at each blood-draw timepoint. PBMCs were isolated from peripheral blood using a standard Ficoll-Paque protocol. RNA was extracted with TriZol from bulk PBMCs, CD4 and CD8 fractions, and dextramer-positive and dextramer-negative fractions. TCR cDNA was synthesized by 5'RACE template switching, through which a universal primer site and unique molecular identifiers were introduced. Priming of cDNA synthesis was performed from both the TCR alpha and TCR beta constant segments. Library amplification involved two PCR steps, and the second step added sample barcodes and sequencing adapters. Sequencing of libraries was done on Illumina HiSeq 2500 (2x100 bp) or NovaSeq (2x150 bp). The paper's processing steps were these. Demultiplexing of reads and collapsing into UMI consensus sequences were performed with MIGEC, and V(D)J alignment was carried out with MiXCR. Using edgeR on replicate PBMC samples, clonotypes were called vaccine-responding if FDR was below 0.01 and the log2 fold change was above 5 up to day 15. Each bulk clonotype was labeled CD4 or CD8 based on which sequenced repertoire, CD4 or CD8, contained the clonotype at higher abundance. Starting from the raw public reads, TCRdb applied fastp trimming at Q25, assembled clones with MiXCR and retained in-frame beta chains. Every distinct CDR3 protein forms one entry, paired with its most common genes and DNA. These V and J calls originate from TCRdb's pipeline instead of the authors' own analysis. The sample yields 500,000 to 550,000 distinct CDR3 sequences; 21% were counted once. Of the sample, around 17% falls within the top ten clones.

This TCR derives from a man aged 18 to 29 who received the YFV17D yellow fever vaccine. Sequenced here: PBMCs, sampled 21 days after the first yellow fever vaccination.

Read as DNA, the sequence is TGTGCCAGCAGTCCCGGGACTAGCGGGGGGGACAATGAGCAGTTCTTC. Its product reads: CASSPGTSGGDNEQFF. The sequence links TRBV6-4 to TRBJ2-1; the junction holds 16 bases that match TRBD2. The junction shows trimming of 5 bases on V and 5 bases on J, and the gene matches do not reach 3 bases of it. From a lookup of the germline V gene, CDR1 and CDR2 are MRHNA and SNTAGT. The CDR3 starts with the cysteine, ends with the phenylalanine, and has 16 residues. Only the CDR3 region is kept as DNA, spanning 48 bases read in frame from base 1.